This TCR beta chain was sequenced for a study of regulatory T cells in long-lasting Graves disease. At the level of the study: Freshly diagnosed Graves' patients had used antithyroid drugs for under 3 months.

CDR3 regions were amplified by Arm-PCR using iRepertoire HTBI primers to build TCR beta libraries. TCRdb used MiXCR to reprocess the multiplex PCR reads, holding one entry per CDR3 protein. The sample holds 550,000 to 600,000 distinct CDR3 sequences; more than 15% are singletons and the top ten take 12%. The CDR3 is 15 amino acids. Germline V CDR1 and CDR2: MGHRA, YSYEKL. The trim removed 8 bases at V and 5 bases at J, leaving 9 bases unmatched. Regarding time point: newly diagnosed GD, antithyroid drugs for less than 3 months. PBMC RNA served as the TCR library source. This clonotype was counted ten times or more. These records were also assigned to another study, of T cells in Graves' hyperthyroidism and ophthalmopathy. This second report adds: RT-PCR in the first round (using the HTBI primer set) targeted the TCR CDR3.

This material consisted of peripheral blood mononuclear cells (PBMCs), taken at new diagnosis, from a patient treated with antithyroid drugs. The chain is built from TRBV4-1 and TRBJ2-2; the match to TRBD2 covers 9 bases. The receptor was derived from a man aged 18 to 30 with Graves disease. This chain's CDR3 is CASREREDWTGELFF. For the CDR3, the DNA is TGCGCCAGCCGTGAGCGGGAGGATTGGACCGGGGAGCTGTTTTTT.